The source of this TCR beta chain is a study of T cells expressing NK-cell markers. CDR1 DFQATT and CDR2 SNEGSKA come from the germline V gene (reference sequence). The CDR3 is 12 residues long. Each CDR3 protein gets one entry in TCRdb, which reprocessed the 5' RACE reads and gives no DNA. The data include over 200,000 distinct CDR3 sequences; the top ten clones carry 0.39%. The sequence was collected from a man younger than 35 in good health. The specimen was blood T cells: a sorted CD56 or NKG2C T cell subset, CD4+ or CD8+ T cells, or bulk PBMC T cells (not recorded which). V gene TRBV20-1 combines with J gene TRBJ1-5. The CDR3 loop is CSTSGGMLPQHF.